Here is one TCR beta chain with its context. Its cognate antigen is unknown. The treatment is: roughly 18 received Ad26.COV2.S at low or high dose, single or two shots; several received placebo; per-sample allocation not given. Specimens were obtained on day 63 following the first vaccine or placebo injection. Expressing Wuhan-strain SARS-CoV-2 spike, an Ad26 vector served as the vaccine. V was pared by 0 bases and J by 8 bases, with 10 bases between. The germline CDR1 and CDR2 sequences are SGHAT and FQNNGV. The CDR3 contains 13 residues. This entry belongs to a study of Ad26.COV2.S vaccination and SARS-CoV-2 variants. General study results and limits: Comparability of non-spike TCR breadth was observed across vaccine and placebo recipients. An underestimation of total T cell responses may have resulted from the TCR breadth and depth analyses. Vaccinees reportedly had broad spike-specific CD8+ and CD4+ T cell responses.

The protocol was immunoSEQ multiplex PCR, while the TCRdb copy is restricted to in-frame clones and leaves out a portion. Of about 480,000 clones listed, roughly 85% are singletons. The TCR sequence derives from a person between 18 and 65 years old who received the Ad26.COV2.S COVID-19 vaccine or a placebo. Sequencing used peripheral blood, obtained in a trial of Ad26.COV2.S vaccine versus placebo. The V and J genes are TRBV11-2 and TRBJ2-5; TRBD2 is a possible D gene (6 bases). CDR3 nucleotides: TGTGCCAGCAGCTTAGAGTGGAGGGAAACCCAGTACTTC. Translation: CASSLEWRETQYF.